This T cell receptor beta chain was found in a study of blood T cells in healthy people across ages. Study observations and caveats: Age advanced and TCR beta diversity per million T cells fell, roughly linearly.

The count of this clonotype is one. Its antigen is unknown. A sample-barcoded 5' primer and a J-beta primer mix were used in a second PCR of roughly 7 to 11 cycles. At least 3 million CDR3-containing paired-end reads were obtained per sample. Using its own MiXCR run on the 5' RACE reads, TCRdb lists one record per CDR3 protein. The repertoire holds approximately 730,000 distinct CDR3 sequences, with about 53% as singletons. J gave up 4 bases and V 7 bases, and 10 bases lay outside the gene matches. This CDR3 comprises 15 residues. CDR1 is MNHNS and CDR2 is SASEGT in the germline V gene. The sequencing sample was made of blood. The receptor comes from a man older than 75 in good health. This chain joins TRBV6-1 and TRBJ2-1, with 7 bases lining up with TRBD2. CDR3 in DNA: TGTGCCAGCATTTCTAGCGGAGAGAGGTACAATGAGCAGTTCTTC. Amino acids: CASISSGERYNEQFF.